Listed here are 16 T cell receptor beta chains from one sample, sequenced in a study of PD-1 blockade in classical Hodgkin lymphoma. The repertoire was sequenced with immunoSEQ multiplex PCR; TCRdb's copy has only in-frame clones and lacks some. The sample consists of approximately 57,000 clones, around 93% of them appearing once. Each patient's relapse followed autologous stem cell transplantation, and brentuximab vedotin exposure varied. The source material was peripheral blood mononuclear cells (PBMCs), sampled before the second cycle of nivolumab. These receptors came from a human donor with classical Hodgkin lymphoma.

The V gene is TRBV19, the J gene TRBJ2-7; a weak D match, TRBD2 (5 bases). With 4 bases removed from V and 1 base from J, the gap between germline ends came to 14 bases. This CDR3 is built from 15 residues. Germline assignment: CDR1 LNHDA and CDR2 SQIVND (reference sequence). CDR3 residues: CASSKDPGNSYEQYF. CDR3 sequence (DNA): TGTGCCAGTAGTAAGGATCCGGGGAATTCCTACGAGCAGTACTTC.

The rearrangement joins TRBV27 to TRBJ2-7; D is perhaps TRBD1 (5 bases). The CDR3 spans 14 residues. Germline CDR1 is MNHEY and CDR2 is SMNVEV (reference sequence). V was clipped by 3 bases and J by 2 bases, with 11 bases between them. The CDR3 here is CASSFQGSAYEQYF. CDR3 nucleotides: TGTGCCAGCAGTTTTCAGGGATCGGCCTACGAGCAGTACTTC.

The V and J genes are TRBV7-9 and TRBJ2-7; 8 nucleotides line up with TRBD1. The trim removed 6 bases at V and 1 base at J, leaving 8 bases unmatched. This CDR3 is built from 15 residues. Germline CDR1 reads SEHNR; CDR2 reads FQNEAQ (reference sequence). The CDR3, as DNA: TGTGCCAGCAGGTCCGGACAGGGTGGGTCCTACGAGCAGTACTTC. Protein sequence: CASRSGQGGSYEQYF. Based on the CDR3 plus reference TRBV7-9 and TRBJ2-7, the full variable domain is DTGVSQNPRHKITKRGQNVTFRCDPISEHNRLYWYRQTLGQGPEFLTYFQNEAQLEKSRLLSDRFSAERPKGSFSTLEIQRTEQGDSAMYLCASRSGQGGSYEQYFGPGTRLTVT.

The chain uses TRBV19 and TRBJ1-4; 7 bases match TRBD1. Germline V gene data show CDR1 as LNHDA and CDR2 as SQIVND (reference sequence). J gave up 6 bases and V 5 bases, and 9 bases lay outside the gene matches. The CDR3 has 15 amino acids. This CDR3 is CASSFGTGVYEKLFF. The CDR3 nucleotides read TGTGCCAGTAGTTTCGGTACAGGGGTGTATGAAAAACTGTTTTTT.

The V gene is TRBV5-1, the J gene TRBJ2-5, with D tentatively TRBD1 or TRBD2 (6 bases each). Between the trimmed V and J ends, which lost 4 bases and 5 bases, there was a span of 15 bases. The germline gives CDR1 SGHRS, CDR2 YFSETQ. There are 14 residues in the CDR3. The CDR3 here is CASSLEVGGETQYF. CDR3 bases: TGCGCCAGCAGCCTGGAAGTGGGGGGCGAGACCCAGTACTTC.

The chain employs TRBV9 and TRBJ1-1, with D perhaps TRBD1 (6 bases). V shed 4 bases and J shed 2 bases, with 18 bases lying between them. CDR3 size: 16 residues. Germline lookup yields CDR1 SGDLS and CDR2 YYNGEE. The CDR3 reads CASSPPIPQGNTEAFF. The CDR3 bases are TGTGCCAGCAGCCCACCTATCCCACAGGGAAACACTGAAGCTTTCTTT.

In this sample, this clone turned up a few times. The chain joins TRBV9 to TRBJ1-2, with D possibly TRBD1 on 6 matching bases. From germline, CDR1 is SGDLS and CDR2 YYNGEE. V was cut by 3 bases and J by 4 bases, with 10 bases left in between. This CDR3 comprises 13 residues. Written as DNA, the CDR3 is TGTGCCAGCAGCGGGTCGGGGGCCTATGGCTACACCTTC. This gives the protein CASSGSGAYGYTF.

This clone has just a few counts. The gene calls are TRBV5-4 and TRBJ1-3; no clear D gene. The CDR3 spans 15 residues. CDR1 SGHNT and CDR2 YYREEE come from the germline V gene (reference sequence). Trimming stripped 4 bases from V and 0 bases from J, with 11 bases between. The CDR3 DNA reads TGTGCCAGCAGCCAGAACATAGACTCTGGAAACACCATATATTTT. Translating it yields CASSQNIDSGNTIYF.

V usage is TRBV28 and J usage is TRBJ2-5, with D possibly being TRBD2 (6 bases). CDR1 is MDHEN and CDR2 is SYDVKM in the germline V gene. V lost 2 bases and J lost 5, with 18 bases in between. The CDR3 runs 16 residues. This CDR3 is CASSLGLGARGETQYF. The CDR3 nucleotides are TGTGCCAGCAGTTTAGGATTAGGAGCCCGGGGGGAGACCCAGTACTTC.

This sequence joins TRBV11-2 and TRBJ1-6; TRBD1 matches at 9 bases. V lost 3 bases, J lost 6 bases, and 6 bases stayed unmatched. This CDR3 comprises 16 residues. Germline lookup yields CDR1 SGHAT and CDR2 FQNNGV. CDR3 sequence (DNA): TGTGCCAGCAGCTTGACCGGGACAGGGCTTAATTCACCCCTCCACTTT. Its protein is CASSLTGTGLNSPLHF.

This chain joins TRBV29-1 and TRBJ2-5, with D perhaps TRBD1 (6 bases). This CDR3 is 10 amino acids long. V was clipped by 4 bases and J by 9 bases, with 9 bases between them. The germline gives CDR1 SQVTM, CDR2 ANQGSEA. CDR3 region: CSVGSGAQYF. The CDR3 DNA reads as TGCAGCGTTGGGTCAGGGGCCCAGTACTTC.

The chain has TRBV5-8 and TRBJ1-1; D is unclear. The V end lost 4 bases, the J end lost 9 bases, and 13 bases lay between the germline ends. The CDR3 totals 12 residues. CDR1 is SGHTS, CDR2 YDEGEE, per germline. The CDR3 loop is CASSPGWEKAFF. The CDR3 coding sequence is TGTGCCAGCAGCCCCGGGTGGGAAAAAGCTTTCTTT. The full variable domain, completed using reference TRBV5-8 and TRBJ1-1, is EAGVTQSPTHLIKTRGQQATLRCSPISGHTSVYWYQQALGLGLQFLLWYDEGEERNRGNFPPRFSGRQFPNYSSELNVNALELEDSALYLCASSPGWEKAFFGQGTRLTVV.

This rearrangement joins TRBV27 to TRBJ1-2, with 10 bases aligning to TRBD1. This CDR3 spans 14 amino acids. The germline gives CDR1 MNHEY, CDR2 SMNVEV (reference sequence). The V segment lost 6 bases and the J segment 6 bases; nucleotides outside the gene matches: 7. The CDR3 sequence is CASRATGGGDGYTF. Here the CDR3 DNA reads TGTGCCAGCAGGGCGACAGGGGGCGGGGATGGCTACACCTTC.

This chain uses TRBV28 with TRBJ2-7; no clear D gene. The CDR3 spans 11 residues. Trimming pared 4 bases from V and 7 bases from J, leaving 8 bases between. CDR1 is MDHEN, CDR2 SYDVKM, per germline. CDR3 bases: TGTGCCAGCAGTTACTCCTGGGAGCAGTACTTC. Encoded protein: CASSYSWEQYF.

The chain carries TRBV7-2 and TRBJ2-1; D unresolved. The CDR3 runs to 13 residues. V was cut by 9 bases and J by 0 bases, with 9 bases left in between. The V gene's germline CDR1 is SGHTA and CDR2 FQGNSA. For the CDR3, the DNA is TGTGCCAGTATAGGTAGCTCCTACAATGAGCAGTTCTTC. Amino acid sequence: CASIGSSYNEQFF.

The rearrangement uses TRBV6-1 and TRBJ2-5; D is unclear. The CDR3 totals 11 residues. Trimming shortened V by 0 bases and J by 8 bases, and 4 bases separated the two germline ends. Germline CDR1 reads MNHNS; CDR2 reads SASEGT. The CDR3 region has the DNA TGTGCCAGCAGTGAAGCAACAACCCAGTACTTC. It is translated as CASSEATTQYF.